These T cell receptor beta chains were read from a single sample in a study of response to subunit inactivated influenza vaccine. A single record per CDR3 protein comes from TCRdb applying MiXCR to the RT-PCR reads. This table holds 610,000 or so distinct CDR3 sequences, 14% found once. The specimen was PBMCs from blood, collected about 12 days after vaccination. Receptors originate from a man aged 50 or older who received an inactivated influenza vaccine. The CDR3 runs from the conserved cysteine through the conserved F or W. A D gene is named only where the DNA matches it firmly. A row's size may be missing; if present it is once, few, many or a size class.

cdr3_length	v_call	d_call	clone_size	j_call	cdr3_nt	cdr3_aa
13	TRBV7-9	NA	NA	TRBJ2-1	TGTGCCAGCAGTTTATTTAGCGGCAATGAGCAGTTCTTC	CASSLFSGNEQFF
17	TRBV6-5	TRBD1	few	TRBJ2-6	TGTGCCAGCAGTTGGGGACAGGGGGCGCTTGGGGCCAACGTCCTGACTTTC	CASSWGQGALGANVLTF
14	TRBV7-2	NA	NA	TRBJ2-3	TGTGCCAGCTGCGTGGGGGGTTTCACAGATACGCAGTATTTT	CASCVGGFTDTQYF
14	TRBV12-3/TRBV12-4	NA	NA	TRBJ1-2	TGTGCCAGCAGGGCTTCGAGGTTAAAAAATGGCTACACCTTC	CASRASRLKNGYTF
14	TRBV5-1	NA	few	TRBJ2-3	TGCGCCAGCAGCTTGTCCTCCGTTGATGATACGCAGTATTTT	CASSLSSVDDTQYF
15	TRBV29-1	TRBD2	few	TRBJ2-5	TGCAGCGTTGATCCCGCGACTAGCGGGGGAGAGACCCAGTACTTC	CSVDPATSGGETQYF
16	TRBV7-2	TRBD2	many	TRBJ2-5	TGTGCCAGCAGCATAGCCGGGACTAGCGGCCAAGAGACCCAGTACTTC	CASSIAGTSGQETQYF
14	TRBV6-5	NA	NA	TRBJ2-5	TGTGCCAGCAGTTATGACAGAAACCAAGAGACCCAGTACTTC	CASSYDRNQETQYF
16	TRBV7-3	TRBD2	NA	TRBJ2-1	TGTGCCAGCAGCTTTAGCGGGAGGGCCTTGGGCAATGAGCAGTTCTTC	CASSFSGRALGNEQFF
14	TRBV6-2/TRBV6-3	TRBD2	NA	TRBJ2-7	TGTGCCAGCAGTCCCCTGGGCGGGAGAATGGAGCAGTACTTC	CASSPLGGRMEQYF
20	TRBV12-3/TRBV12-4	TRBD2	NA	TRBJ2-5	TGTGCCAGCAGCTTAAGGGGTGGGAGCGGGAGAGGGCCAAGCCAAGAGACCCAGTACTTC	CASSLRGGSGRGPSQETQYF